This T cell receptor beta chain emerged from a study of blood T cell repertoires in COVID-19. It was during active infection that Seattle patients were enrolled and then longitudinally followed. Germline V CDR1 and CDR2: SGHDN, FVKESK. The CDR3 is 22 amino acids. Trimming took 1 base from V and 0 from J; bases not matched to a gene: 14. Some clones are missing from TCRdb's copy, which holds only in-frame ones; the method was immunoSEQ multiplex PCR. The table shows over 250,000 clones, with approximately 90% occurring only once. This TCR was sampled from a woman aged 25 to 39 with COVID-19, enrolled during active disease. The sequencing sample was made of peripheral blood. The chain has TRBV14 and TRBJ2-1; 14 positions match TRBD2. CDR3 amino acids: CASSQALGRAGTSGSSYNEQFF. In nucleotides, the CDR3 is TGTGCCAGCAGCCAAGCACTTGGGAGAGCCGGGACTAGCGGGAGCTCCTACAATGAGCAGTTCTTC.